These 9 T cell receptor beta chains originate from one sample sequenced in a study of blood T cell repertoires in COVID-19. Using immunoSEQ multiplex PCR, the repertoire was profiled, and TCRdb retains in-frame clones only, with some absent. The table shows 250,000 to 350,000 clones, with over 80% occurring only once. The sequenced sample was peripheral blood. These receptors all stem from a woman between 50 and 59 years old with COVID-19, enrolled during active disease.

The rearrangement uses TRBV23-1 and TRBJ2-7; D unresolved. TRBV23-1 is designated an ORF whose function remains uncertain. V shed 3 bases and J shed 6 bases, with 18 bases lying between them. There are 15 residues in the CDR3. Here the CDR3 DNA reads TGCGCCAGCAGTCATCACTTCTCTAGTGAGTGCGAGCAGTACTTC. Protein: CASSHHFSSECEQYF.

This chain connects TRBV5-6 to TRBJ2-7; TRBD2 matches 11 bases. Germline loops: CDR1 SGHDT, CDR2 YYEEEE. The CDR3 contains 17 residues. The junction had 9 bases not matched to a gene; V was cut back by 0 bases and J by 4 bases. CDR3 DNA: TGTGCCAGCAGCTTGGCCGGGACTAGCGGAGGGGGGTACGAGCAGTACTTC. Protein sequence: CASSLAGTSGGGYEQYF.

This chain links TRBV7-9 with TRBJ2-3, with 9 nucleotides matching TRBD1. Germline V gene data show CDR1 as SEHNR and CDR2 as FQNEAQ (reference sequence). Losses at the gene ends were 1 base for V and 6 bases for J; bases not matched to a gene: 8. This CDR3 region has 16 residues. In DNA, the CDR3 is TGTGCCAGCAGCTTAGGGGGGACAGGGTTAGCTGATACGCAGTATTTT. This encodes CASSLGGTGLADTQYF.

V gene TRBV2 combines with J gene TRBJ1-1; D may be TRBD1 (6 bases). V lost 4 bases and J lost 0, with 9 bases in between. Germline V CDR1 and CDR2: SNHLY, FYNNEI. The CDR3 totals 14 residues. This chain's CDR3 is CASSGQEMNTEAFF. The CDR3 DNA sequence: TGTGCCAGCAGTGGACAGGAGATGAACACTGAAGCTTTCTTT. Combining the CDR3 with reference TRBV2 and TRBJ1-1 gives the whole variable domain EPEVTQTPSHQVTQMGQEVILRCVPISNHLYFYWYRQILGQKVEFLVSFYNNEISEKSEIFDDQFSVERPDGSNFTLKIRSTKLEDSAMYFCASSGQEMNTEAFFGQGTRLTVV.

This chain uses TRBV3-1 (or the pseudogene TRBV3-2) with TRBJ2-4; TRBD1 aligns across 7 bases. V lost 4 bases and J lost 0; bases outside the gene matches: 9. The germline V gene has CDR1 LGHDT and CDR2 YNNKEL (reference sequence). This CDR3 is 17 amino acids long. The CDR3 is CASSPPRGQLAKNIQYF. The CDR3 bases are TGTGCCAGCAGCCCCCCCAGGGGACAGCTAGCCAAAAACATTCAGTACTTC.

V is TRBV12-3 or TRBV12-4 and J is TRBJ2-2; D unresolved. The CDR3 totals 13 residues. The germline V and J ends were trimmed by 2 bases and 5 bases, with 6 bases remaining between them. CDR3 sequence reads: CASSLMATGELFF. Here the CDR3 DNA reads TGTGCCAGCAGTTTAATGGCTACCGGGGAGCTGTTTTTT.

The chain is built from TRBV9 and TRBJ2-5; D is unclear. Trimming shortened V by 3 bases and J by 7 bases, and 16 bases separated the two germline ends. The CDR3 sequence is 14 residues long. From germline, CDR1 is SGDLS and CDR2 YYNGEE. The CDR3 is CASSASPSHGTQYF. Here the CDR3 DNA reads TGTGCCAGCAGCGCAAGCCCCTCCCACGGGACCCAGTACTTC. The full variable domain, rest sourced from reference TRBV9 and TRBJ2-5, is DSGVTQTPKHLITATGQRVTLRCSPRSGDLSVYWYQQSLDQGLQFLIQYYNGEERAKGNILERFSAQQFPDLHSELNLSSLELGDSALYFCASSASPSHGTQYFGPGTRLLVL.

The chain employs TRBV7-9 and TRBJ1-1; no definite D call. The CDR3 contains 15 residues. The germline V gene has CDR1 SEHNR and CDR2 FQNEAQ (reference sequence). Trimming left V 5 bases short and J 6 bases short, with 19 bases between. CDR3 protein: CASSRGSRSVAEAFF. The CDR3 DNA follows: TGTGCCAGCAGCCGAGGGTCCAGGAGTGTAGCTGAAGCTTTCTTT.

CDR3: CASSRYRGGPSGNTIYF. CDR3 sequence (DNA): TGTGCCAGCAGCCGGTACAGGGGTGGACCCTCTGGAAACACCATATATTTT. The chain is built from TRBV3-1 (or the pseudogene TRBV3-2) and TRBJ1-3, with 7 bases lining up with TRBD1. There are 17 residues in the CDR3. Unmatched junction bases numbered 9, after V lost 4 bases and J lost 0 bases. Germline loops: CDR1 LGHDT, CDR2 YNNKEL (reference sequence).